The T cell receptor beta chain under discussion was sequenced for a study of T-cell reconstitution after alpha-beta-depleted transplantation in children. This clonotype was counted many times. Its antigen is currently unknown. Study outcomes and limitations: From surviving recipient T cells and thymic progenitors came the high day-60 TCRbeta diversity observed in some patients. It was reported that alpha-beta T cells came from several hundred expanded graft clones (about two months after transplant). T-cell numbers and diversity, one year after transplant, stemmed largely from T cells that were newly produced.

This sample's TCRbeta library carried unique molecular identifier barcodes. From the PCR reads, TCRdb called clonotypes with MiXCR, one entry per CDR3 protein. The sample gives 700,000 to 950,000 distinct CDR3 sequences, around 15% of which show up once; roughly 5% is in the top ten. Germline CDR1 SEHNR, CDR2 FQNEAQ (reference sequence). The CDR3 contains 13 residues. Trimming shortened V by 3 bases and J by 4 bases, and 9 bases separated the two germline ends. The material sequenced was PBMCs, mostly from graft donor cells, taken 360 days after TCRalphabeta/CD19-depleted stem cell transplant. The sequence was obtained from a male patient under 18 who had a stem cell transplant for acute lymphoblastic leukemia, so the T cells may come from the graft donor. J is TRBJ2-5 and V is TRBV7-9; no clear D gene. CDR3 coding DNA: TGTGCCAGCAGCTTTATACGACGAGAGACCCAGTACTTC. Translated, it gives CASSFIRRETQYF. Full variable domain (missing parts from reference TRBV7-9 and TRBJ2-5): DTGVSQNPRHKITKRGQNVTFRCDPISEHNRLYWYRQTLGQGPEFLTYFQNEAQLEKSRLLSDRFSAERPKGSFSTLEIQRTEQGDSAMYLCASSFIRRETQYFGPGTRLLVL.